The 20 T cell receptor beta chains in this list originate from one sample, sequenced in a study of siplizumab effects on memory and regulatory T cells. These TCRs' antigens remain unknown. An approximately 6-day coculture at 37°C was performed with the mixed lymphocyte reaction cells. Libraries were prepared by immunoSEQ multiplex PCR; TCRdb keeps only in-frame clonotypes and omits some of them. This table holds 11,000 to 15,000 clones, around 49% found once. The specimen was CFSE-low (dividing) CD4+ T cells sorted from an allogeneic mixed lymphocyte reaction. The receptors were gathered from a human donor in good health; the cells came from an allogeneic mixed lymphocyte reaction.

This clone was seen once. V and J are TRBV6-1 and TRBJ2-3, with TRBD1 as a possible D gene (5 bases). Per germline, CDR1 MNHNS and CDR2 SASEGT. V was pared by 4 bases and J by 2 bases, with 10 bases between. The CDR3 sequence is 14 residues long. This CDR3 reads CASSALGHTDTQYF. In DNA form, the CDR3 reads TGTGCCAGCAGTGCACTGGGGCACACAGATACGCAGTATTTT.

V is TRBV19 and J is TRBJ1-2; D not resolved. V lost 1 base to trimming and J lost 8 bases, with 8 bases between them. This CDR3 region has 12 residues. Germline V gene sequence: CDR1 LNHDA, CDR2 SQIVND (reference sequence). CDR3 coding DNA: TGTGCCAGTAGTATAGGGGAGGGCGGCTACACCTTC. It is translated as CASSIGEGGYTF.

The gene calls are TRBV7-9 and TRBJ2-7; either TRBD1 or TRBD2 may supply D (5 bases each). The V end lost 5 bases, the J end lost 3 bases, and 8 bases lay between the germline ends. This CDR3 has 12 residues. Germline CDR1 SEHNR, CDR2 FQNEAQ (reference sequence). DNA for the CDR3: TGTGCCAGCAGCCGGGACGGCTACGAGCAGTACTTC. It is translated as CASSRDGYEQYF.

The chain combines TRBV7-9 with TRBJ2-3; the D is unclear. The V gene lost 5 bases and the J gene lost 0 bases, with 12 bases spanning the gap. Germline lookup yields CDR1 SEHNR and CDR2 FQNEAQ (reference sequence). The CDR3 spans 15 residues. The CDR3 DNA is TGTGCCAGCAGCCCCCCCGCGGCTAGCACAGATACGCAGTATTTT. Its protein product is CASSPPAASTDTQYF.

The chain is built from TRBV10-3 and TRBJ1-2, with a possible D match to TRBD1 (5 bases). This CDR3 has 14 amino acids. The ends were cut back, 4 bases at V and 2 bases at J, with 11 bases in the middle. CDR1 and CDR2 from the germline V gene are ENHRY and SYGVKD. The CDR3 region has the DNA TGTGCCATCAGTGGCGCGGGGGGGAACTATGGCTACACCTTC. It yields the protein CAISGAGGNYGYTF.

This rearrangement joins TRBV7-2 to TRBJ2-7; TRBD1 matches 8 bases. V shed 6 bases and J 3 bases; nucleotides not matched to a gene: 7. The germline CDR1 and CDR2 sequences are SGHTA and FQGNSA. The CDR3 length is 14 residues. CDR3 in amino acids: CASSVRGRYYEQYF. The DNA of the CDR3 is TGTGCCAGCAGTGTCAGGGGGCGATACTACGAGCAGTACTTC. The variable domain in full, with the rest retrieved from reference TRBV7-2 and TRBJ2-7, is GAGVSQSPSNKVTEKGKDVELRCDPISGHTALYWYRQSLGQGLEFLIYFQGNSAPDKSGLPSDRFSAERTGGSVSTLTIQRTQQEDSAVYLCASSVRGRYYEQYFGPGTRLTVT.

J is TRBJ2-1 and V is TRBV6-5; the match to TRBD2 covers 9 bases. The V segment lost 6 bases and the J segment 4 bases; nucleotides outside the gene matches: 7. Germline V gene lookup returns CDR1 MNHEY and CDR2 SVGAGI. The length of the CDR3 is 15 residues. The CDR3, as DNA: TGTGCCAGCAGAGAAAGCGGGGGGCAGTACAATGAGCAGTTCTTC. The encoded protein is CASRESGGQYNEQFF.

The table lists this clone with a few counts. The rearrangement uses TRBV5-1 and TRBJ2-1, with 7 bases lining up with TRBD2. Germline assignment: CDR1 SGHRS and CDR2 YFSETQ. The CDR3 extends over 16 amino acids. With 4 bases clipped from V and 6 bases from J, the junction kept 13 bases outside the gene matches. CDR3 residues: CASSPFEGGFTNEQFF. Here the CDR3 DNA reads TGCGCCAGCAGCCCCTTCGAGGGAGGGTTTACCAATGAGCAGTTCTTC.

The rearrangement links TRBV30 to TRBJ2-1; D may be TRBD1 (5 bases). The CDR3 length is 15 residues. CDR1 GTSNPN and CDR2 SVGIG come from the germline V gene (reference sequence). Deletions cut 0 bases from V and 0 bases from J, with 9 bases between. CDR3 in amino acids: CAWSVGAASYNEQFF. For the CDR3, the DNA is TGTGCCTGGAGTGTAGGGGCGGCCTCCTACAATGAGCAGTTCTTC. Complete variable domain (other parts from reference TRBV30 and TRBJ2-1): SQTIHQWPATLVQPVGSPLSLECTVEGTSNPNLYWYRQAAGRGLQLLFYSVGIGQISSEVPQNLSASRPQDRQFILSSKKLLLSDSGFYLCAWSVGAASYNEQFFGPGTRLTVL.

V gene TRBV6-6 combines with J gene TRBJ1-1; tentatively, D is TRBD1 (5 bases). This CDR3 has 15 amino acids. Germline CDR1 and CDR2: MNHNY and SVGAGI (reference sequence). Trimming stripped 8 bases from V and 0 bases from J, with 16 bases between. Here the CDR3 reads CASWQRGLMNTEAFF. CDR3 DNA sequence: TGTGCCAGCTGGCAGAGGGGCCTCATGAACACTGAAGCTTTCTTT.

For this clone: The junction shows a germline mismatch at one end, possibly a read error. The chain uses TRBV5-5 and TRBJ1-3; no definite D call. Germline V gives CDR1 SGHKS, CDR2 YYEKEE (reference sequence). The CDR3 is 13 amino acids. CDR3 coding DNA: TGTGCCAGCAGCGAAAGGCGAGGAAACACCACATATTTT. This translates into CASSERRGNTTYF.

The chain couples TRBV5-1 to TRBJ2-1; 9 bases align to TRBD2. V shed 4 bases and J 12 bases; nucleotides not matched to a gene: 11. CDR1 is SGHRS and CDR2 is YFSETQ in the germline V gene. This CDR3 has 14 residues. CDR3 residues: CASSESGRPPGQFF. Here the CDR3 DNA reads TGCGCCAGCAGCGAGAGCGGGAGGCCCCCGGGGCAGTTCTTC.

The chain links TRBV2 to TRBJ1-2; 7 nucleotides align to TRBD1. The germline V gene encodes CDR1 SNHLY and CDR2 FYNNEI. CDR3 length: 13 amino acids. The V gene end was trimmed by 4 bases and the J gene end by 2 bases; junction bases not matched to a gene: 1. In DNA form, the CDR3 reads TGTGCCAGCAGTGGGGACAGAAACTATGGCTACACCTTC. Protein sequence: CASSGDRNYGYTF.

A few counts support this clone. V usage is TRBV28 and J usage is TRBJ2-1; possibly TRBD1 for D (5 bases). The CDR3 has 14 amino acids. Germline lookup yields CDR1 MDHEN and CDR2 SYDVKM. The ends were cut back, 1 base at V and 6 bases at J, with 10 bases in the middle. The CDR3 loop reads CASSLFQGSNEQFF. The DNA of the CDR3 is TGTGCCAGCAGTTTATTTCAGGGAAGCAATGAGCAGTTCTTC. The full variable domain, rest sourced from reference TRBV28 and TRBJ2-1, is DVKVTQSSRYLVKRTGEKVFLECVQDMDHENMFWYRQDPGLGLRLIYFSYDVKMKEKGDIPEGYSVSREKKERFSLILESASTNQTSMYLCASSLFQGSNEQFFGPGTRLTVL.

This clone was observed a few times. This CDR3 is CASSLGAGEGTDTQYF. The DNA of the CDR3 is TGTGCCAGCAGCTTAGGAGCAGGGGAGGGCACAGATACGCAGTATTTT. The chain joins TRBV7-9 to TRBJ2-3; D is perhaps TRBD1 or TRBD2 (6 bases each). Trimming left V 1 base short and J 1 base short, with 12 bases between. From germline, CDR1 is SEHNR and CDR2 FQNEAQ (reference sequence). The CDR3 contains 16 residues.

The chain has TRBV4-2 and TRBJ1-6, with 8 nucleotides matching TRBD1. V was pared by 0 bases and J by 9 bases, with 4 bases of the junction left unmatched. This CDR3 has 15 residues. Germline lookup yields CDR1 LGHNA and CDR2 YNFKEQ. The CDR3 DNA reads TGTGCCAGCAGCCAAGAAAGACAGGGGACTTCACCCCTCCACTTT. The encoded protein is CASSQERQGTSPLHF.

The chain joins TRBV21-1 to TRBJ2-2; TRBD2, the table's D call, was not compared with the DNA. TRBV21-1 is a recognized pseudogene. The CDR3 has 18 residues. Here the CDR3 reads CASSKGTTSGRGAGELFF. As DNA, the CDR3 is TGTGCCAGCAGCAAAGGCACGACTAGCGGAAGGGGGGCCGGGGAGCTGTTTTTT.

This clone was seen a handful of times. The J gene is TRBJ1-1, the V gene TRBV6-1, with 7 bases matching TRBD1. Germline CDR1 MNHNS, CDR2 SASEGT. J was trimmed by 1 base and V by 6 bases; bases with no gene match: 5. This CDR3 is 14 amino acids long. CDR3 in DNA: TGTGCCAGCAGGGTGGGACAGCCGAACACTGAAGCTTTCTTT. This encodes CASRVGQPNTEAFF.

V is TRBV4-2 and J is TRBJ2-1; maybe TRBD1 (5 bases). The ends were cut back, 3 bases at V and 3 bases at J, with 18 bases in the middle. In germline, CDR1 is LGHNA, CDR2 YNFKEQ. CDR3 length equals 17 residues. The CDR3 here is CASSHVIGEGNYNEQFF. The CDR3 nucleotides read TGTGCCAGCAGCCACGTTATAGGGGAAGGAAACTACAATGAGCAGTTCTTC.

The chain joins TRBV6-5 to TRBJ1-2; the match to TRBD1 covers 7 bases. J was trimmed by 8 bases and V by 4 bases; bases with no gene match: 10. CDR1 and CDR2 from the germline V gene are MNHEY and SVGAGI. The CDR3 length is 14 residues. DNA for the CDR3: TGTGCCAGCAGTTTCACAGGGGTGAATATGGGCTACACCTTC. Translated, it gives CASSFTGVNMGYTF.